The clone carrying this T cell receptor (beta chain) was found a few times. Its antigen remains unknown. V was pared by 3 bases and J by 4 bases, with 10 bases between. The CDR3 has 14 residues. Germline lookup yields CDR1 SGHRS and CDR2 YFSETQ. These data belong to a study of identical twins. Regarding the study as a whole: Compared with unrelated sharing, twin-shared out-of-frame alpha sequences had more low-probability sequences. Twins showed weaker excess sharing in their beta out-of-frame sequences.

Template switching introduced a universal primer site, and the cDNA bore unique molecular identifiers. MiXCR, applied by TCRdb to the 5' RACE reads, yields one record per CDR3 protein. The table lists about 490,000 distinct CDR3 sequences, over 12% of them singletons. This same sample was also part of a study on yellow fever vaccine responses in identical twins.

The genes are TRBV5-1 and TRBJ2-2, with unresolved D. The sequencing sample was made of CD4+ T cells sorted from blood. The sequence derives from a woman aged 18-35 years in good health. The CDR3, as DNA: TGCGCCAGCAGCTCGGCGTTGGGCACCGGGGAGCTGTTTTTT. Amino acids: CASSSALGTGELFF.